The 7 T cell receptor beta chains in this list originate from one sample, sequenced in a study of beta chain features in type 1 diabetes. Reverse transcription of all isolated RNA meant that expressed TCRB transcripts were sequenced. Some clones are missing from TCRdb's copy, which holds only in-frame ones; the method was immunoSEQ multiplex PCR. The data contain about 140,000 clones, around a tenth of them singletons. Sequenced material: central memory CD4+ T cells from blood. The receptor source for this set is a woman aged 40 to 55 in good health.

The chain carries TRBV10-3 and TRBJ2-3, with TRBD2 identical over 9 bases. Trimming cost V 5 bases and J 4 bases; bases outside gene matches: 4. This CDR3 is built from 14 residues. Germline V gene data show CDR1 as ENHRY and CDR2 as SYGVKD. CDR3 loop: CAISTGGGADTQYF. In DNA, the CDR3 is TGTGCCATCAGTACGGGCGGGGGGGCAGATACGCAGTATTTT.

The V call is TRBV7-2, the J call TRBJ2-5, with 11 nucleotides matching TRBD2. This CDR3 has 17 amino acids. The V and J ends lost 5 bases and 5 bases, in that order; junction bases with no gene match: 13. The V gene's germline CDR1 is SGHTA and CDR2 FQGNSA. The DNA for the CDR3 is TGTGCCAGCAGCCGAGCAGGCCTAGCGGGGGGTGGGGAGACCCAGTACTTC. Encoded protein: CASSRAGLAGGGETQYF.

This clone was observed a few times. The V gene is TRBV5-1, the J gene TRBJ2-7; TRBD2 is a possible D gene (5 bases). CDR3 length equals 12 residues. The V and J ends lost 2 bases and 3 bases respectively, with 6 bases between them. CDR1 is SGHRS and CDR2 is YFSETQ in the germline V gene. This CDR3 reads CASSFGNYEQYF. The CDR3 coding sequence is TGCGCCAGCAGCTTCGGGAACTACGAGCAGTACTTC.

This clone was seen only a few times. J is TRBJ1-1 and V is TRBV29-1; D uncertain. The CDR3 length is 15 residues. Trimming took 4 bases from V and 5 from J, leaving 20 bases between them. Germline CDR1 and CDR2: SQVTM and ANQGSEA. CDR3 DNA: TGCAGCGTTGGTTTGAGGGTAGGAAGAAAAACTGAAGCTTTCTTT. Translating it yields CSVGLRVGRKTEAFF.

This clone was seen a few times. J is TRBJ2-1 and V is TRBV7-2, with TRBD1 matching over 11 bases. Germline CDR1 and CDR2: SGHTA and FQGNSA. The V and J ends lost 5 bases and 9 bases, in that order; junction bases with no gene match: 15. There are 17 residues in the CDR3. This CDR3 reads CASSPHPRTGGLGEQFF. The CDR3 bases are TGTGCCAGCAGCCCGCACCCGAGGACAGGGGGCTTAGGTGAGCAGTTCTTC.

A few counts support this clone. CDR3 nucleotides: TGTGCCAGTAGTCCTTCGGCGGACAGGGGTTCACCCCTCCACTTT. Residues: CASSPSADRGSPLHF. V usage is TRBV19 and J usage is TRBJ1-6; 9 nucleotides align to TRBD1. The CDR3 consists of 15 residues. Unmatched junction bases numbered 8, after V lost 5 bases and J lost 9 bases. Germline V gene sequence: CDR1 LNHDA, CDR2 SQIVND (reference sequence). The whole variable domain, remainder taken from reference TRBV19 and TRBJ1-6, is DGGITQSPKYLFRKEGQNVTLSCEQNLNHDAMYWYRQDPGQGLRLIYYSQIVNDFQKGDIAEGYSVSREKKESFPLTVTSAQKNPTAFYLCASSPSADRGSPLHFGNGTRLTVT.

V gene TRBV6-1 combines with J gene TRBJ2-1, with no clear D. This CDR3 region has 16 residues. CDR1 and CDR2 (germline): MNHNS, SASEGT. Trimming removed 4 bases from V and 4 bases from J, with 17 bases in between. CDR3 bases: TGTGCCAGCAGTGGCCAAGAGGCGTCCTCGTACAATGAGCAGTTCTTC. Protein product: CASSGQEASSYNEQFF.